Included here is one T cell receptor (beta chain) sequence, with context. One Seattle source followed patients from active infection through their disease course. Authors' processing steps: Researchers report that nucleated cell counts were estimated from reference gene primer amplification. Measured with immunoSEQ multiplex PCR; TCRdb has only the in-frame clones, and not every one. For V, J and clone size, that table is used; D and trimming come from the DNA. This sample has more than 300,000 clones, with roughly 88% found just once. The data were obtained in a study of blood T cell repertoires in COVID-19. The wider study: Collection of acute and convalescent COVID-19 samples took place in the United States, Italy and Spain. Sources were T cells, B-cell-depleted T cells, or PBMCs; the material itself was cDNA or gDNA.

CDR1 MDHEN and CDR2 SYDVKM come from the germline V gene. There are 14 residues in the CDR3. The germline V and J ends were trimmed by 6 bases and 5 bases, with 16 bases remaining between them. The receptor's source is a woman aged 30 to 39 with COVID-19, enrolled during active disease. The V and J genes are TRBV28 and TRBJ1-2, with D possibly matching TRBD1 (6 bases). Sequenced input: peripheral blood. The CDR3 DNA is TGTGCCAGCAGGGGAGGGGGGCGGAGATATGGCTACACCTTC. This codes for CASRGGGRRYGYTF.